These 15 T cell receptor beta chains originate from one sample sequenced in a study of regulatory T cells in long-lasting Graves disease. Sequencing libraries for TCR beta were prepared with iRepertoire HTBI primers and Arm-PCR of CDR3 regions. TCRdb analysed the multiplex PCR reads with MiXCR anew, one entry per CDR3 protein. Of 600,000 to 850,000 distinct CDR3 sequences listed, about 30% are singletons. Stated time point: persistent/refractory GD, antithyroid drugs over 5 years with positive TRAb. The TCR library was made from RNA extracted from PBMCs. The specimen was peripheral blood mononuclear cells (PBMCs), collected when the disease was refractory, from a patient treated with antithyroid drugs. These receptor sequences come from a female donor with Graves disease.

The chain uses TRBV15 and TRBJ1-2; D remains ambiguous. The CDR3 extends over 16 amino acids. Trimming cost V 0 bases and J 8 bases, with 19 bases left between them. Looked up from germline, CDR1 is LNHNV and CDR2 is YYDKDF (reference sequence). Written as DNA, the CDR3 is TGTGCCACCAGCAGAGATGGGAACAGCCTCTCCGGAGGCTACACCTTC. This codes for CATSRDGNSLSGGYTF. The whole variable domain, remainder taken from reference TRBV15 and TRBJ1-2, is DAMVIQNPRYQVTQFGKPVTLSCSQTLNHNVMYWYQQKSSQAPKLLFHYYDKDFNNEADTPDNFQSRRPNTSFCFLDIRSPGLGDTAMYLCATSRDGNSLSGGYTFGSGTRLTVV.

This rearrangement joins TRBV20-1 to TRBJ1-5, with D maybe TRBD1 (5 bases). CDR1 is DFQATT and CDR2 is SNEGSKA in the germline V gene (reference sequence). The CDR3 spans 15 residues. Trimming shortened V by 4 bases and J by 6 bases, and 19 bases separated the two germline ends. This CDR3 is CSATLPRGDGQPQHF. The CDR3 nucleotides read TGCAGTGCTACACTCCCTAGGGGAGACGGTCAGCCCCAGCATTTT.

As regards this clonotype: Given a much more abundant clone one base away, this may be a read error. The chain recombines TRBV7-9 with TRBJ2-7, with no clear D. Trimming cost V 6 bases and J 0 bases, with 9 bases left between them. The germline CDR1 and CDR2 sequences are SEHNR and FQNEAQ (reference sequence). This CDR3 region has 13 residues. The CDR3 region has the DNA TGTGCCAGCAGGACGGAAAGCTCCTACGAGCAGTACTTC. This encodes CASRTESSYEQYF.

This clonotype was observed at least ten times. The rearrangement links TRBV12-3 or TRBV12-4 to TRBJ1-2, with 9 bases identical to TRBD1. V dropped 5 bases and J dropped 4; count of bases not matched to a gene: 8. The CDR3 is 15 amino acids. The CDR3 spells CASSNPGQGVYGYTF. For the CDR3, the DNA is TGTGCCAGCAGTAATCCGGGACAGGGCGTCTATGGCTACACCTTC.

This chain uses TRBV20-1 with TRBJ2-4, with 8 bases lining up with TRBD2. Germline V gene sequence: CDR1 DFQATT, CDR2 SNEGSKA (reference sequence). Trimming at V came to 2 bases and at J to 10 bases, leaving 10 bases not matched to a gene. The CDR3 runs to 14 residues. The CDR3 bases are TGCAGTGCTAGACCCGTCGGGGGGGCGTGGATTCAGTACTTC. This sequence encodes CSARPVGGAWIQYF.

This clonotype occurred a few times. The rearrangement uses TRBV29-1 and TRBJ1-1; TRBD1 might be the D (5 bases). The ends were cut back, 4 bases at V and 6 bases at J, with 12 bases in the middle. From germline, CDR1 is SQVTM and CDR2 ANQGSEA. The length of the CDR3 is 12 residues. The CDR3 here is CSVVSRDAEAFF. In DNA, the CDR3 is TGCAGCGTTGTCTCCAGGGACGCTGAAGCTTTCTTT.

Details on this clonotype: A much larger clone differs by one base, so this may be a read error. The rearrangement uses TRBV11-2 and TRBJ2-4, with 13 bases fitting TRBD2. Germline CDR1 SGHAT, CDR2 FQNNGV. The length of the CDR3 is 14 residues. CDR3 amino acids: CASSLGLAGNVQYF. The DNA for the CDR3 is TGTGCCAGCAGCTTGGGACTAGCGGGAAACGTTCAGTACTTC.

This clonotype showed up just a few times. The genes are TRBV28 and TRBJ1-6, with 9 bases lining up with TRBD1. The CDR3 has 14 amino acids. The germline V gene has CDR1 MDHEN and CDR2 SYDVKM. The V segment lost 8 bases and the J segment 9 bases; nucleotides outside the gene matches: 8. CDR3 nucleotides: TGTGCCAGCTTTTCAGGACAGGGGCCTTCACCCCTCCACTTT. The encoded protein is CASFSGQGPSPLHF.

This clonotype was recorded at least ten times. The chain has TRBV25-1 and TRBJ1-4; 7 bases map to TRBD1. The germline V gene encodes CDR1 MGHDK and CDR2 SYGVNS. V lost 1 base, J lost 8 bases, and 7 bases stayed unmatched. The CDR3 has 15 residues. The CDR3 bases are TGTGCCAGCAGTGAATCCCAGACAGGGCCCGAAAAACTGTTTTTT. Translating gives CASSESQTGPEKLFF.

Ten or more counts support this clonotype. The gene calls are TRBV12-3 or TRBV12-4 and TRBJ2-5, with D perhaps TRBD2 (6 bases). This CDR3 is 13 amino acids long. Trimming removed 5 bases from V and 4 bases from J, with 11 bases in between. This CDR3 is CASSLTRGETQYF. The DNA of the CDR3 is TGTGCCAGCAGTCTGACTAGGGGAGAGACCCAGTACTTC.

This chain joins TRBV9 and TRBJ1-2; TRBD1 might be the D (5 bases). CDR3 length equals 12 residues. V shed 6 bases and J shed 4 bases, with 10 bases lying between them. Germline assignment: CDR1 SGDLS and CDR2 YYNGEE. The CDR3 coding sequence is TGTGCCAGCACCGGCGGGGGCTATGGCTACACCTTC. This encodes CASTGGGYGYTF.

This clonotype was picked up a small number of times. This chain joins TRBV3-1 and TRBJ2-2, with TRBD2 matching 14 bases. This CDR3 has 19 amino acids. The germline gives CDR1 LGHDT, CDR2 YNNKEL (reference sequence). The junction had 7 bases not matched to a gene; V was cut back by 0 bases and J by 4 bases. The CDR3 DNA reads TGTGCCAGCAGCCAAGACCAACCGGGACTAGCGGGAGTCACCGGGGAGCTGTTTTTT. Its translation is CASSQDQPGLAGVTGELFF.

The chain carries TRBV20-1 and TRBJ1-2, with D possibly TRBD1 on 6 matching bases. The germline gives CDR1 DFQATT, CDR2 SNEGSKA (reference sequence). The CDR3 length is 14 residues. With 2 bases removed from V and 4 bases from J, the gap between germline ends came to 14 bases. CDR3 amino acids: CSARRGAGFYGYTF. The CDR3 DNA reads TGCAGTGCTAGACGGGGGGCCGGCTTCTATGGCTACACCTTC.

This clonotype was counted a few times. The rearrangement joins TRBV30 to TRBJ2-5, with 10 bases identical to TRBD2. V lost 1 base, J lost 5 bases, and 10 bases stayed unmatched. The CDR3 is made up of 16 amino acids. Germline values: CDR1 GTSNPN, CDR2 SVGIG (reference sequence). CDR3 protein: CAWSGPAGGPEETQYF. The DNA for the CDR3 is TGTGCCTGGAGTGGACCAGCGGGAGGGCCGGAGGAGACCCAGTACTTC.

This clonotype was counted ten times or more. V gene TRBV5-1 combines with J gene TRBJ1-2; D is uncertain. The CDR3 spans 13 residues. The V end lost 1 base, the J end lost 0 bases, and 4 bases lay between the germline ends. Germline-derived CDR1 and CDR2 are SGHRS and YFSETQ. CDR3 sequence reads: CASSLSTNYGYTF. In DNA form, the CDR3 reads TGCGCCAGCAGCTTGAGTACTAACTATGGCTACACCTTC.